The 10 T cell receptor beta chains given below trace back to one sample, sequenced in a study of T cell changes during pregnancy in multiple sclerosis. Some clones are missing from TCRdb's copy, which holds only in-frame ones; the method was immunoSEQ multiplex PCR. There are tens of thousands of clones in the sample; 91% occur only once, and approximately 6.1% lies in the top ten. The sample in question was CD8+ T cells from peripheral blood mononuclear cells, obtained in the second trimester of pregnancy. The receptors were sampled from a female donor with multiple sclerosis, enrolled in a pregnancy study.

The genes are TRBV4-1 and TRBJ1-5; 8 bases align to TRBD1. This CDR3 is built from 16 residues. Trimming took 3 bases from V and 2 from J; bases not matched to a gene: 6. Germline-derived CDR1 and CDR2 are MGHRA and YSYEKL. The CDR3 reads CASSQETGGRNQPQHF. The CDR3 nucleotides are TGCGCCAGCAGCCAGGAAACAGGGGGTCGCAATCAGCCCCAGCATTTT.

The chain recombines TRBV5-5 with TRBJ1-1; the D is unclear. Germline V CDR1 and CDR2: SGHKS, YYEKEE (reference sequence). The CDR3 has 12 residues. Between the trimmed V and J ends, which lost 3 bases and 6 bases, there was a span of 9 bases. The CDR3 DNA follows: TGTGCCAGCAGCTCCGGGAGCCCTGAAGCTTTCTTT. The encoded protein is CASSSGSPEAFF.

The rearrangement links TRBV5-8 to TRBJ2-1, with D perhaps matching TRBD2 (5 bases). The CDR3 is 15 residues long. V was pared by 2 bases and J by 1 base, with 10 bases between. Germline V gives CDR1 SGHTS, CDR2 YDEGEE. CDR3 sequence reads: CASSFRDGSYNEQFF. In DNA, the CDR3 is TGTGCCAGCAGCTTTCGGGATGGGTCCTACAATGAGCAGTTCTTC.

The chain links TRBV7-8 to TRBJ1-1; TRBD1 aligns across 8 bases. This CDR3 region has 14 residues. Trimming removed 0 bases from V and 4 bases from J; junction bases left unmatched: 1. Germline V gene data show CDR1 as SGHVS and CDR2 as FQNEAQ. The CDR3 reads CASSLARGPTEAFF. The CDR3 DNA reads TGTGCCAGCAGCTTAGCCAGGGGGCCCACTGAAGCTTTCTTT.

This clone was counted only a few times. The genes are TRBV29-1 and TRBJ1-2; a weak D match, TRBD1 (6 bases). V gave up 5 bases and J gave up 4 bases, with 20 bases separating them. The V gene's germline CDR1 is SQVTM and CDR2 ANQGSEA. The CDR3 sequence is 15 residues long. CDR3 protein: CSVSGEGHVAYGYTF. In DNA, the CDR3 is TGCAGCGTTAGTGGGGAGGGACATGTCGCCTATGGCTACACCTTC.

The chain joins TRBV7-7 to TRBJ2-7; D gene ambiguous. V was pared by 2 bases and J by 0 bases, with 8 bases between. The CDR3 loop spans 14 amino acids. Looked up from germline, CDR1 is SSHAT and CDR2 is FNYEAQ (reference sequence). The CDR3 nucleotides read TGTGCCAGCAGCTTACGTACAGACTCCTACGAGCAGTACTTC. It specifies CASSLRTDSYEQYF.

This clone was seen a single time. The chain combines TRBV2 with TRBJ2-7; 8 bases fit TRBD2. The CDR3 runs 13 residues. The V gene end was trimmed by 6 bases and the J gene end by 4 bases; junction bases not matched to a gene: 5. Germline V gene data show CDR1 as SNHLY and CDR2 as FYNNEI. Here the CDR3 reads CASSLSGSYEQYF. The CDR3 DNA is TGTGCCAGCAGCTTGAGCGGGAGTTACGAGCAGTACTTC.

This chain links TRBV7-8 with TRBJ2-7; 9 bases fit TRBD1. This CDR3 spans 16 amino acids. V shed 5 bases, J shed 0 bases, and the junction held 8 bases outside the gene matches. Germline assignment: CDR1 SGHVS and CDR2 FQNEAQ. CDR3 nucleotides: TGTGCCAGCAGCCCCGGACAGGGGTGGACCTCCTACGAGCAGTACTTC. This encodes CASSPGQGWTSYEQYF.

In DNA form, the CDR3 reads TGCGCCAGCAGCCAAGGGTTTAGTGCGTCCTACGAGCAGTACTTC. It yields the protein CASSQGFSASYEQYF. The V gene is TRBV4-3, the J gene TRBJ2-7, with D hard to call. Germline V gene data show CDR1 as LGHNA and CDR2 as YSLEER. The CDR3 totals 15 residues. Deletions cut 1 base from V and 1 base from J, with 11 bases between.

The chain combines TRBV21-1 with TRBJ1-5; no DNA check was done on the table's D call, TRBD1. TRBV21-1 is a known pseudogene. The CDR3 has 16 amino acids. CDR3 in amino acids: CASSNQDGASNQPQHF. CDR3 nucleotides: TGTGCCAGCAGCAATCAAGATGGGGCTAGCAATCAGCCCCAGCATTTT.